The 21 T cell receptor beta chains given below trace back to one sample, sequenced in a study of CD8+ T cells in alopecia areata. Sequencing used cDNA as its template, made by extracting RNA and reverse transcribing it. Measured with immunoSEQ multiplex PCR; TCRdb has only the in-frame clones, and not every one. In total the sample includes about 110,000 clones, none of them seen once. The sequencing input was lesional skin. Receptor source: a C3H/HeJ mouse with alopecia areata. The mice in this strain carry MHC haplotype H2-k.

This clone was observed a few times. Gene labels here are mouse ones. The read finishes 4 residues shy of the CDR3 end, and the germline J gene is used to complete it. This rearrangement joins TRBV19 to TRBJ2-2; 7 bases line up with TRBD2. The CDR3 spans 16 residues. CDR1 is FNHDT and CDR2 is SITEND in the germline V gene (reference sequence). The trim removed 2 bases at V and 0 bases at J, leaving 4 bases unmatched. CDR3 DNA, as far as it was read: TGTGCCAGCAGTATCTCGCTGGGGGCAAACACCGGG. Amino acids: CASSISLGANTG. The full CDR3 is CASSISLGANTGQLYF.

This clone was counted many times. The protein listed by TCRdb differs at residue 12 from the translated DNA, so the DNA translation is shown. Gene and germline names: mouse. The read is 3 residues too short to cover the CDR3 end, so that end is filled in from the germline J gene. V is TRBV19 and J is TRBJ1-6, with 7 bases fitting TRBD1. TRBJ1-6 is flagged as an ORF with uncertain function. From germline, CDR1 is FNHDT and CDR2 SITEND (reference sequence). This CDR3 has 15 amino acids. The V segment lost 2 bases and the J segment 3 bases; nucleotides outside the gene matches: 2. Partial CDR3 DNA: TGTGCCAGCAGTATGGGACAGAACTATAATTCGCCC. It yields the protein CASSMGQNYNSP. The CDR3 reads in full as CASSMGQNYNSPLYF.

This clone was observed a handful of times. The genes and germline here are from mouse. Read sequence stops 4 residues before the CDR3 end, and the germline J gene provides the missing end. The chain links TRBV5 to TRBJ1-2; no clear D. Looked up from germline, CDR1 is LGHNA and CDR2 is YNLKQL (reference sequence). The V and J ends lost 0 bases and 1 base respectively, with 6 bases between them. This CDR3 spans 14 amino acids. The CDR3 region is CASSQEAGNSDYTF. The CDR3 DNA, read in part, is TGTGCCAGCAGCCAAGAAGCAGGAAACTCC.

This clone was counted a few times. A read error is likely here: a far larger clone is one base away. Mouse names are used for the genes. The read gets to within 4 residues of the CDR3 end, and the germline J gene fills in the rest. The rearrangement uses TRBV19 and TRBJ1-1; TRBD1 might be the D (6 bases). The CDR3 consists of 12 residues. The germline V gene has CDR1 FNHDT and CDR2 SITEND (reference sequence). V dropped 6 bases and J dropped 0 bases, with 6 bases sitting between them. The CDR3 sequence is CASNRANTEVFF. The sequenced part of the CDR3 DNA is TGTGCCAGCAACAGGGCAAACACA.

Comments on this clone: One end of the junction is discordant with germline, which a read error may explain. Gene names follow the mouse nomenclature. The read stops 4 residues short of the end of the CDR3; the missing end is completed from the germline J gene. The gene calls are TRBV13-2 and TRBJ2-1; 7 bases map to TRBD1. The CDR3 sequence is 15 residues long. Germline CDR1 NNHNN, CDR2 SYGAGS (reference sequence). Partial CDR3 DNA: TGTGCCCGCGGTGATGCCAGACAGGGCTATGCT. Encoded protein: CARGDARQGYA. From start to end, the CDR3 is CARGDARQGYAEQFF.

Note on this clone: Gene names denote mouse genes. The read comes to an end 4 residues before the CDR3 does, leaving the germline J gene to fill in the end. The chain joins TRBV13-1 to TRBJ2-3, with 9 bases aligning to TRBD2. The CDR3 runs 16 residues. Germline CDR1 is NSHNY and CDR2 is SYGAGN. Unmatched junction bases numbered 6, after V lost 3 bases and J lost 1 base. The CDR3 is CASSANWGVGAETLYF. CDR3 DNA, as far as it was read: TGTGCCAGCAGTGCCAACTGGGGGGTCGGTGCAGAA.

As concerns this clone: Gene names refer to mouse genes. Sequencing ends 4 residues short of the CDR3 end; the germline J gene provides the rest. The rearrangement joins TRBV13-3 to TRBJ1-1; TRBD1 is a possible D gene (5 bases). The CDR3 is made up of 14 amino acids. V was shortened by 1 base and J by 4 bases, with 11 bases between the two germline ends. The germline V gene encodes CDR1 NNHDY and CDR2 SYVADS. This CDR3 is CASSDRQIPTEVFF. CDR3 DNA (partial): TGTGCCAGCAGTGATAGACAGATACCCACA.

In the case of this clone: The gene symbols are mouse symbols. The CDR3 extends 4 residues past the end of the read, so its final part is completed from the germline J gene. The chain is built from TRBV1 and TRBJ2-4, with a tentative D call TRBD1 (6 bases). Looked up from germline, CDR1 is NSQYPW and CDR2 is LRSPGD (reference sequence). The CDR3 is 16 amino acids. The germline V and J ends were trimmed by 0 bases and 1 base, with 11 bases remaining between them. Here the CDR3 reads CTCSAEQQGGQNTLYF. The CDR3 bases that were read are TGCACCTGCAGTGCAGAGCAACAGGGAGGTCAAAAC.

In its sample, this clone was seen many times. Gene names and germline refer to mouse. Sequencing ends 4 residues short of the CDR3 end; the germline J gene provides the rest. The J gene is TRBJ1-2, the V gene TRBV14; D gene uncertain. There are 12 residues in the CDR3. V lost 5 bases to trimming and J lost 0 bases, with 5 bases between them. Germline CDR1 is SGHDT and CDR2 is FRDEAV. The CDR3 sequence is CASRTANSDYTF. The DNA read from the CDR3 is TGTGCCAGCAGAACAGCAAACTCC.

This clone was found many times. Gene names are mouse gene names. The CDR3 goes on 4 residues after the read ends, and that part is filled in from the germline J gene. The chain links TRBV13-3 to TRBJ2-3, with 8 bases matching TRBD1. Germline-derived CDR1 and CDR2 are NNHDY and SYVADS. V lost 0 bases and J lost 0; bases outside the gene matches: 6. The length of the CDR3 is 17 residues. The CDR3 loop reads CASSDVRQGASAETLYF. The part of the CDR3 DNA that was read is TGTGCCAGCAGTGATGTACGGCAGGGGGCGAGTGCAGAA.

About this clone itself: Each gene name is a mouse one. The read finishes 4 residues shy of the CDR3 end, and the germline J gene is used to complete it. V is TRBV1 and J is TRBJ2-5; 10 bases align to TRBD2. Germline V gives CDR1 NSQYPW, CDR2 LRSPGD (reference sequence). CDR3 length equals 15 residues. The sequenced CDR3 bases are TGCACCTGCAGTGCAGATGGGACTGGGGTGGAC. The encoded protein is CTCSADGTGVD. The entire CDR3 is CTCSADGTGVDTQYF.

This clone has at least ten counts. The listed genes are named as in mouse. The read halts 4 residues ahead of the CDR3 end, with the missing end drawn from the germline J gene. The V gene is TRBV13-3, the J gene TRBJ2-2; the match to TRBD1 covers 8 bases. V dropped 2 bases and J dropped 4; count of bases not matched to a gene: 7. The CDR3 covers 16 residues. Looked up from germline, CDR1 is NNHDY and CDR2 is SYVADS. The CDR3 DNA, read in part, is TGTGCCAGCAGTGACCGGGACAGGTTTGGCACCGGG. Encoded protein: CASSDRDRFGTG. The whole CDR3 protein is CASSDRDRFGTGQLYF.

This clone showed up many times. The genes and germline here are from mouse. Incomplete CDR3 DNA: TGTGCCAGCAGTGATGCAGGGGACAAACATTCCAACGAA. The encoded protein is CASSDAGDKHSNE. The entire CDR3 sequence reads CASSDAGDKHSNERLFF. The V gene is TRBV13-3, the J gene TRBJ1-4, with D possibly TRBD1 on 6 matching bases. The CDR3 end falls 4 residues outside the read, so it is completed with the germline J gene. Germline CDR1 is NNHDY and CDR2 is SYVADS. This CDR3 is 17 amino acids long. Trimming took off 0 bases at V and 1 base at J, with 13 bases between the two ends.

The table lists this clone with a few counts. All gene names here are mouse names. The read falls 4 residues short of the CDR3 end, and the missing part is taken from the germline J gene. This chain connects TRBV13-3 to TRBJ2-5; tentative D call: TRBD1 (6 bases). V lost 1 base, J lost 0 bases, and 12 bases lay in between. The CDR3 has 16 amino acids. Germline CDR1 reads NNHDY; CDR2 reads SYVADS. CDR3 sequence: CASSDRGNPNQDTQYF. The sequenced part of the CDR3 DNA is TGTGCCAGCAGTGATAGGGGGAACCCTAACCAAGAC.

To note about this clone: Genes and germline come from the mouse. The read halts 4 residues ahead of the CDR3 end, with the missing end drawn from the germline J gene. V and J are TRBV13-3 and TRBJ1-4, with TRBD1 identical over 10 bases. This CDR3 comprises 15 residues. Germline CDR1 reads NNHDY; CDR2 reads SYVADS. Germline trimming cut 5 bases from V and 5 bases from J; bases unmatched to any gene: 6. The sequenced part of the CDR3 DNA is TGTGCCAGCAGAGATCTGGGACAGGGGAACGAA. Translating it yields CASRDLGQGNE. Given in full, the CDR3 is CASRDLGQGNERLFF.

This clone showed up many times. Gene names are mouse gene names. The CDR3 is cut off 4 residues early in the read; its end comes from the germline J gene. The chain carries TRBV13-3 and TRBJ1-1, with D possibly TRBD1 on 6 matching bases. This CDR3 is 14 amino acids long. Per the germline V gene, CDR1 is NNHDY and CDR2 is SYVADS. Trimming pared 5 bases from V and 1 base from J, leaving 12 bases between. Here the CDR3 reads CASRSGVGNTEVFF. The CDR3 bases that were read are TGTGCCAGCAGATCAGGGGTAGGAAACACA.

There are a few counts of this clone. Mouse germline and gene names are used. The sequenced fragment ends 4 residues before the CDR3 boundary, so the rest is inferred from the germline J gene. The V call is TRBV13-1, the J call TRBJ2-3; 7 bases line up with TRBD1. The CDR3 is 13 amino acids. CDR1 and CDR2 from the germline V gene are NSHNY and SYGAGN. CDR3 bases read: TGTGCCAGCAGCCCCGGGACAGAAGAA. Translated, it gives CASSPGTEE. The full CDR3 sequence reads CASSPGTEETLYF.

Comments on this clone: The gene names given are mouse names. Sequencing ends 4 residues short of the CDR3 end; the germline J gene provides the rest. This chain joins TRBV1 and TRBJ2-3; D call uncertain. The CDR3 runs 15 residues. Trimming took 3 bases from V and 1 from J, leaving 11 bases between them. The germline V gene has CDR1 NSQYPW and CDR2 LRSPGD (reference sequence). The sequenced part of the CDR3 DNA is TGCACCTGCAGTGCCAGGTCGAGGGGTGCAGAA. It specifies CTCSARSRGAE. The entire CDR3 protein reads CTCSARSRGAETLYF.

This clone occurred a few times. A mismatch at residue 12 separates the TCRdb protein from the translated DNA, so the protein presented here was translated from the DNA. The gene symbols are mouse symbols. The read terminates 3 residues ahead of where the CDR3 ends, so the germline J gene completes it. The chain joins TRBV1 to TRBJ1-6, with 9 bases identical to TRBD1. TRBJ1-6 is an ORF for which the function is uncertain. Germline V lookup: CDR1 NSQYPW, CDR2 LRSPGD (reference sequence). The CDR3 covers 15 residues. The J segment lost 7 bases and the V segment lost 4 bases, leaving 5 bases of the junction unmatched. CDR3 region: CTCSVQGARNSPLYF. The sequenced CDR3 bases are TGCACCTGCAGTGTACAGGGGGCGCGGAATTCGCCC.

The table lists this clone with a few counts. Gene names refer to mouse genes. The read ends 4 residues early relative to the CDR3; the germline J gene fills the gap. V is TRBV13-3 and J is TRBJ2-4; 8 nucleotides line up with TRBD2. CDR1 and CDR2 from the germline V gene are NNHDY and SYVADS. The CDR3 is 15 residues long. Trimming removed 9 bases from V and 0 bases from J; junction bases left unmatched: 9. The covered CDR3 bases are TGTGCCACCCAGAGACTGGGGCTAAGTCAAAAC. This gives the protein CATQRLGLSQN. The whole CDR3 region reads CATQRLGLSQNTLYF.

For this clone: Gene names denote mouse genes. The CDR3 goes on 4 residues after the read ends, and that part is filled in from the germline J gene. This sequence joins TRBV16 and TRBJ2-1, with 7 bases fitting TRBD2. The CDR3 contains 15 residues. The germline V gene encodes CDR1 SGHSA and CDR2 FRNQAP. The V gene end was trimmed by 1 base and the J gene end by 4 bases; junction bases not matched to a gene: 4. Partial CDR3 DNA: TGTGCAAGCAGCTTAGCCCTGGGGGAATATGCT. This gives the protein CASSLALGEYA. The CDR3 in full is CASSLALGEYAEQFF.